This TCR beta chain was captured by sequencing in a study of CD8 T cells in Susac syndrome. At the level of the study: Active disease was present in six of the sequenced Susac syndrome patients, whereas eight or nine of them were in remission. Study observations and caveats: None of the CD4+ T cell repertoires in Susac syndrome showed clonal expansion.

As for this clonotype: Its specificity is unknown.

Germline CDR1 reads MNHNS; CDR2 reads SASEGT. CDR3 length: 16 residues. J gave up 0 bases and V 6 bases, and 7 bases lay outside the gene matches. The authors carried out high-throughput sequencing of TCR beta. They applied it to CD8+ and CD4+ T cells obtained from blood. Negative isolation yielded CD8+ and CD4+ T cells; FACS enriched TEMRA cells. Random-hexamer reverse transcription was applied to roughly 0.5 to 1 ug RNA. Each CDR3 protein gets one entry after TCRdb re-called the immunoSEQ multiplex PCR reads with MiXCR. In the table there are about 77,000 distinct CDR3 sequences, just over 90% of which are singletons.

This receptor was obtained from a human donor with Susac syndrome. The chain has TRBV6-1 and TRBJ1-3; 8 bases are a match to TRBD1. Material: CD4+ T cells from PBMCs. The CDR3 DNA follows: TGTGCCAGCAGAAAGGCAGGGGGCGGCTCTGGAAACACCATATATTTT. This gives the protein CASRKAGGGSGNTIYF.